Sequencing of this T cell receptor beta chain was carried out in a study of OX40 agonist ivuxolimab in advanced cancers. At the level of the study: The study treated patients with ivuxolimab, an agonistic anti-OX40 (CD134) antibody. The patients received ivuxolimab by intravenous route every 2 weeks at 0.01 to 10 mg/kg.

Patients who had autoimmune disease history or got systemic immunosuppression were left out. Blood specimens came from baseline, cycle 4 day 1, and cycle 7 day 1. The data were produced by immunoSEQ multiplex PCR, yet TCRdb's version contains in-frame clones alone and is incomplete. The data contain around 80,000 clones, about 90% of them seen just once; the ten biggest clones take up about 8%. The receptor was isolated from an adult with an advanced solid tumor such as melanoma, head and neck, liver or kidney cancer. The source material was CD4+ or CD8+ T cells sorted from blood, sampled in a trial of the OX40 agonist ivuxolimab.

In DNA form, the CDR3 reads TGTGCCAGCAGCTTAGACCCCGAGACCCAGTACTTC. Protein product: CASSLDPETQYF. The rearrangement links TRBV7-9 to TRBJ2-5; unclear D gene. The CDR3 is 12 amino acids. The germline CDR1 and CDR2 sequences are SEHNR and FQNEAQ (reference sequence). With 1 base removed from V and 5 bases from J, the gap between germline ends came to 5 bases.